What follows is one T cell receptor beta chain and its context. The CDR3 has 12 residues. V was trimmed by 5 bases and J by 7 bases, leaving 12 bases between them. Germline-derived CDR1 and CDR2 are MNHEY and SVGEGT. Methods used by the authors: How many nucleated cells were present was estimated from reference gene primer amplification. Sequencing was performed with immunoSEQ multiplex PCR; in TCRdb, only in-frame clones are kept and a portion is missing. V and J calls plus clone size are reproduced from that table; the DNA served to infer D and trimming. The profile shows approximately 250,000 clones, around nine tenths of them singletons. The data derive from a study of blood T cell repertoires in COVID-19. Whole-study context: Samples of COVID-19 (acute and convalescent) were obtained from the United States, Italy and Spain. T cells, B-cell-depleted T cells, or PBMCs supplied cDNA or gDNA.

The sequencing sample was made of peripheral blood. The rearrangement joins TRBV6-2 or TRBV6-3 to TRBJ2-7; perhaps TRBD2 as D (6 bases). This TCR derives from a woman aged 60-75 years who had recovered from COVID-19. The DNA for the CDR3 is TGTGCCAGCAGTCCGGACTATTGGGAGCAGTACTTC. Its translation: CASSPDYWEQYF.